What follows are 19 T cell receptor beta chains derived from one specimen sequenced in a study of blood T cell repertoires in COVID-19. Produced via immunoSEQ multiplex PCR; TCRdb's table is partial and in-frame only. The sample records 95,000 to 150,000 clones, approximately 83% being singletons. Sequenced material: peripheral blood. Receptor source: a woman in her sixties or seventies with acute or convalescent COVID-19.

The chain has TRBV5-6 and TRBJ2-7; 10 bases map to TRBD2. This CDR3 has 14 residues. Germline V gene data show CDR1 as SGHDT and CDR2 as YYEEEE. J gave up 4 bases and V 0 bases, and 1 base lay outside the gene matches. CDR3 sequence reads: CASSLASGGYEQYF. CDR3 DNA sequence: TGTGCCAGCAGCTTGGCTAGCGGGGGATACGAGCAGTACTTC.

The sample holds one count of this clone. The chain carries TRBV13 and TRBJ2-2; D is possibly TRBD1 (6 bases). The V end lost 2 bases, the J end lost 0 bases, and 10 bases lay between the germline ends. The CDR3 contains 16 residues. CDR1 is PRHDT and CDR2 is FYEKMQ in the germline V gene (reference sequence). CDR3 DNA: TGTGCCAGCAGCTTATACAGGGCATCGAACACCGGGGAGCTGTTTTTT. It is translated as CASSLYRASNTGELFF.

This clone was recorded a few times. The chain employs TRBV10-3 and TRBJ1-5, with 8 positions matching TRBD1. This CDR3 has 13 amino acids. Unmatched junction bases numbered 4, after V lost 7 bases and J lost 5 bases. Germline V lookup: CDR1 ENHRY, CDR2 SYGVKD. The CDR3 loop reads CAITKDRDQPQHF. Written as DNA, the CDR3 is TGTGCCATCACAAAGGACAGGGATCAGCCCCAGCATTTT.

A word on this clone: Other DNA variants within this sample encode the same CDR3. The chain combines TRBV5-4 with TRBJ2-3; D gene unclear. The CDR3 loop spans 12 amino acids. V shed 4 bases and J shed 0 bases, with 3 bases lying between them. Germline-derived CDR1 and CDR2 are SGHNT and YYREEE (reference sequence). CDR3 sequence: CASSPSTDTQYF. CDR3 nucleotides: TGTGCCAGCAGCCCTAGCACAGATACGCAGTATTTT.

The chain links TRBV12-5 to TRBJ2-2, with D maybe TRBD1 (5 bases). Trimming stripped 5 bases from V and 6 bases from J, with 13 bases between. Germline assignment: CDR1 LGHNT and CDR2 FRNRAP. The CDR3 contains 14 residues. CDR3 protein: CASGTNPGPGELFF. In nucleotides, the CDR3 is TGTGCTAGTGGTACCAATCCAGGGCCCGGGGAGCTGTTTTTT.

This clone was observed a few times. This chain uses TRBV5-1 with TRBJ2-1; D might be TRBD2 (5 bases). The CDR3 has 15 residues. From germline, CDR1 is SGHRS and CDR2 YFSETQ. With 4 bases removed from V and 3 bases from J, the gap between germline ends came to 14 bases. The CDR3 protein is CASSRTGDDYNEQFF. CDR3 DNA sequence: TGCGCCAGCAGCCGGACTGGGGATGACTACAATGAGCAGTTCTTC.

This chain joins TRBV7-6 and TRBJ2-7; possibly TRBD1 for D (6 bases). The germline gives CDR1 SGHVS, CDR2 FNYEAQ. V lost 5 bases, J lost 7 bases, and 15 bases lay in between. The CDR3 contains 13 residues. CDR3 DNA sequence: TGTGCCAGCAGCCTAGGACCTCAGGGGGAGCAGTACTTC. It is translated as CASSLGPQGEQYF.

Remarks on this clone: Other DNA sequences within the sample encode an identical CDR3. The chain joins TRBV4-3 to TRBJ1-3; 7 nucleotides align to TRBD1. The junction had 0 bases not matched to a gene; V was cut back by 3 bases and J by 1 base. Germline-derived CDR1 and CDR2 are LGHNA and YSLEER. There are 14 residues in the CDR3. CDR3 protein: CASSQTGSGNTIYF. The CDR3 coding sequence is TGCGCCAGCAGCCAGACAGGGTCTGGAAACACCATATATTTT.

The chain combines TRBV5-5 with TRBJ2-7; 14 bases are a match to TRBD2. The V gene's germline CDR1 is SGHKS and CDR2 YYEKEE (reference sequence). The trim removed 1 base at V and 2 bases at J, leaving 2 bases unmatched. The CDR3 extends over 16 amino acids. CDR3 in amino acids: CASSLLTSGGAYEQYF. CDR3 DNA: TGTGCCAGCAGCTTGCTGACTAGCGGGGGGGCCTACGAGCAGTACTTC.

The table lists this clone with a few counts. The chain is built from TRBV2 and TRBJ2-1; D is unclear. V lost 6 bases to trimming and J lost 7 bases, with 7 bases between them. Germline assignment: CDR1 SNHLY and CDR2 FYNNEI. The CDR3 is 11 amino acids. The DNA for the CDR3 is TGTGCCAGCAGGGTTCAGAATGAGCAGTTCTTC. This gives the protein CASRVQNEQFF. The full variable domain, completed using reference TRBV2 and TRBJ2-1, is EPEVTQTPSHQVTQMGQEVILRCVPISNHLYFYWYRQILGQKVEFLVSFYNNEISEKSEIFDDQFSVERPDGSNFTLKIRSTKLEDSAMYFCASRVQNEQFFGPGTRLTVL.

The chain's CDR3 is CATSRDPPARRTNQPQHF. CDR3 DNA sequence: TGTGCCACCAGCAGAGATCCCCCTGCTCGCAGGACAAATCAGCCCCAGCATTTT. V usage is TRBV15 and J usage is TRBJ1-5; D possibly corresponds to TRBD1 (5 bases). Germline values: CDR1 LNHNV, CDR2 YYDKDF (reference sequence). Trimming took 0 bases from V and 4 from J, leaving 19 bases between them. This CDR3 is 18 amino acids long.

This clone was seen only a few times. The CDR3 is CASSLVTGSGYTF. CDR3 in DNA: TGTGCCAGCAGCTTGGTTACAGGGTCTGGCTACACCTTC. This rearrangement joins TRBV11-2 to TRBJ1-2; TRBD1 might be the D (6 bases). This CDR3 is 13 amino acids long. With 3 bases removed from V and 7 bases from J, the gap between germline ends came to 12 bases. Per germline, CDR1 SGHAT and CDR2 FQNNGV. The complete variable domain, with remaining parts taken from reference TRBV11-2 and TRBJ1-2, reads EAGVAQSPRYKIIEKRQSVAFWCNPISGHATLYWYQQILGQGPKLLIQFQNNGVVDDSQLPKDRFSAERLKGVDSTLKIQPAKLEDSAVYLCASSLVTGSGYTFGSGTRLTVV.

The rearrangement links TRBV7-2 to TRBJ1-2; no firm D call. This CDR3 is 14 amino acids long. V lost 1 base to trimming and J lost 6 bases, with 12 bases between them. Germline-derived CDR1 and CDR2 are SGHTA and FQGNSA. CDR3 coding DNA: TGTGCCAGCAGCTTAGTGCCAGACTATCATGGCTACACCTTC. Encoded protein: CASSLVPDYHGYTF.

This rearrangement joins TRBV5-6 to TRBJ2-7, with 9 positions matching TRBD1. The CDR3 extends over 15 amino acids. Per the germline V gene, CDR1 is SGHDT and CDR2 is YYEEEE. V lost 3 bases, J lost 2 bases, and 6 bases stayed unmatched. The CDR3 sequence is CASSYDRGFTYEQYV. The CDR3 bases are TGTGCCAGCAGCTATGACAGGGGGTTCACCTACGAGCAGTACGTC.

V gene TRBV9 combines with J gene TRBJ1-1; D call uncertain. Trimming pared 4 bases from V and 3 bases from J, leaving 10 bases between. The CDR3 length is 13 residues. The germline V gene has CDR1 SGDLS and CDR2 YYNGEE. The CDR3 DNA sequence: TGTGCCAGCAGCCTGCGCGGGGACACTGAAGCTTTCTTT. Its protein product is CASSLRGDTEAFF.

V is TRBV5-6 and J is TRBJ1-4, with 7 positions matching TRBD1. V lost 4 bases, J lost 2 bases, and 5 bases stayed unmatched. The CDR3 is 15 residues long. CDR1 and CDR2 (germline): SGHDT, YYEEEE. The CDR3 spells CASSLPGQTNEKLFF. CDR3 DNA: TGTGCCAGCAGCCTTCCGGGACAGACTAATGAAAAACTGTTTTTT.

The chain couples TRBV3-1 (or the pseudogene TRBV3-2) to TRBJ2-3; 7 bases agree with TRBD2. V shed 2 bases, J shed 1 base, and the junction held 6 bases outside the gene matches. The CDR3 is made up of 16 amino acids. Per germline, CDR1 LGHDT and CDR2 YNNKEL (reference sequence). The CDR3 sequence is CASSQTLGGGTDTQYF. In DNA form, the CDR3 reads TGTGCCAGCAGCCAAACCTTGGGGGGGGGCACAGATACGCAGTATTTT.

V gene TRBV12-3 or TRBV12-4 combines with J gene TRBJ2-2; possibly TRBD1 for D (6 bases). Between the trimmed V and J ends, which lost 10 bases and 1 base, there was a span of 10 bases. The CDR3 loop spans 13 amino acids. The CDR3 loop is CATVTGNTGELFF. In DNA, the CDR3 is TGTGCCACGGTGACAGGGAACACCGGGGAGCTGTTTTTT.

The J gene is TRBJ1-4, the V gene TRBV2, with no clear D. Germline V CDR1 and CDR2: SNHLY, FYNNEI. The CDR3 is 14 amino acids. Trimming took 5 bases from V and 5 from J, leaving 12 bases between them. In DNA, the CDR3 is TGTGCCAGCAGTCCAGGTGGTTTAAATGAAAAACTGTTTTTT. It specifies CASSPGGLNEKLFF.